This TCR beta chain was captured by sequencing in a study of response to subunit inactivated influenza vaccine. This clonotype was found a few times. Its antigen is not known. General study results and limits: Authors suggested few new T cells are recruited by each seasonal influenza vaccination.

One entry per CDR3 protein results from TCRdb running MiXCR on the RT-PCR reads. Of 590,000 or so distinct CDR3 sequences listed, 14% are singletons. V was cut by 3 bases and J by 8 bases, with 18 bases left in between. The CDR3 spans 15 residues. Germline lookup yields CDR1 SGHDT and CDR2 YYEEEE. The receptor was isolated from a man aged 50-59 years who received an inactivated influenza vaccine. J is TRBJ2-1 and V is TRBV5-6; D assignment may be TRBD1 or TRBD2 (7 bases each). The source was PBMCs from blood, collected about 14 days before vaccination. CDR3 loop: CASSSRWGGGDEQFF. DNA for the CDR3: TGTGCCAGCAGCTCCCGCTGGGGAGGGGGCGATGAGCAGTTCTTC. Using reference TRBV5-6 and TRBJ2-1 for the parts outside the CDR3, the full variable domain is DAGVTQSPTHLIKTRGQQVTLRCSPKSGHDTVSWYQQALGQGPQFIFQYYEEEERQRGNFPDRFSGHQFPNYSSELNVNALLLGDSALYLCASSSRWGGGDEQFFGPGTRLTVL.